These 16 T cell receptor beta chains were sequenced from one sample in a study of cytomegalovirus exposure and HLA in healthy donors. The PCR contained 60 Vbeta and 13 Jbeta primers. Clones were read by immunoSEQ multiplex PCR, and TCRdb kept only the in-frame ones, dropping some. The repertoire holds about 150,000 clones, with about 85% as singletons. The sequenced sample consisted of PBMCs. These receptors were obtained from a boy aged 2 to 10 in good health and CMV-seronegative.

DNA for the CDR3: TGCAGCGGGTACAGGGGGCCGTTTCGCCAAGAGACCCAGTACTTC. Protein sequence: CSGYRGPFRQETQYF. The chain couples TRBV29-1 to TRBJ2-5, with 9 bases that match TRBD1. The J segment lost 1 base and the V segment lost 7 bases, leaving 10 bases of the junction unmatched. The V gene's germline CDR1 is SQVTM and CDR2 ANQGSEA. The CDR3 consists of 15 residues.

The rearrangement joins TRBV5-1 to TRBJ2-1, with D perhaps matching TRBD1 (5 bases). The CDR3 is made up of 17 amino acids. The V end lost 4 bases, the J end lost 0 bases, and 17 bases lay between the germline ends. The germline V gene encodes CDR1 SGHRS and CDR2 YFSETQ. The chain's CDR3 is CASSVRLGHTSYNEQFF. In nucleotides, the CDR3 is TGCGCCAGCAGCGTACGTTTAGGACACACCTCCTACAATGAGCAGTTCTTC.

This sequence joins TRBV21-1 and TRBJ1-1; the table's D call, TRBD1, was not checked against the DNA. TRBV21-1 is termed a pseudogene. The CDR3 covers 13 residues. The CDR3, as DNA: TGTGCCAGCAGCAAAAGACACCGGGACAGGGAAATTTTT. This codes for CASSKRHRDREIF.

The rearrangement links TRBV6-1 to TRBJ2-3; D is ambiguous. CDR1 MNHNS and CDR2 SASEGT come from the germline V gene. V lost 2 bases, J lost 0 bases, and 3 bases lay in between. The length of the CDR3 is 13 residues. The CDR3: CASSESSTDTQYF. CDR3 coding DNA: TGTGCCAGCAGTGAAAGCAGCACAGATACGCAGTATTTT.

CDR3 sequence: CASSRFNTEAFF. In nucleotides, the CDR3 is TGTGCCAGCAGCCGTTTTAACACTGAAGCTTTCTTT. The chain combines TRBV5-4 with TRBJ1-1; no firm D call. Looked up from germline, CDR1 is SGHNT and CDR2 is YYREEE (reference sequence). With 4 bases removed from V and 2 bases from J, the gap between germline ends came to 6 bases. The CDR3 is 12 residues long.

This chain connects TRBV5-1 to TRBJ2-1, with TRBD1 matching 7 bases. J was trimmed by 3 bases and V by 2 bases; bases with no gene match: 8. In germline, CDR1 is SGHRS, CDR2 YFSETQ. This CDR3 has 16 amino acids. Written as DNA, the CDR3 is TGCGCCAGCAGCTTAGACCGGGACAGAGACTACAATGAGCAGTTCTTC. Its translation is CASSLDRDRDYNEQFF. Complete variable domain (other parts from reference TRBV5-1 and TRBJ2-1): KAGVTQTPRYLIKTRGQQVTLSCSPISGHRSVSWYQQTPGQGLQFLFEYFSETQRNKGNFPGRFSGRQFSNSRSEMNVSTLELGDSALYLCASSLDRDRDYNEQFFGPGTRLTVL.

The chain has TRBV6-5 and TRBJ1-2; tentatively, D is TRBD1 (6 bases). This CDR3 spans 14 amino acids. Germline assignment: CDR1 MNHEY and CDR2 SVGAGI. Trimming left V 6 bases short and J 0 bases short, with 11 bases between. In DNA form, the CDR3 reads TGTGCCAGCAGGGCACAGGGTTCTAACTATGGCTACACCTTC. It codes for CASRAQGSNYGYTF.

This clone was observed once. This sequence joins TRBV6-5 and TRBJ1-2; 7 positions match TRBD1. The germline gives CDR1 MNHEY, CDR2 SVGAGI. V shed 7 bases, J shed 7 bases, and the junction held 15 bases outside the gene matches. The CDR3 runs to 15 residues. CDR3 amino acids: CASKRTGLHSSGYTF. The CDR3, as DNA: TGTGCCAGCAAAAGGACAGGACTCCATTCTTCTGGCTACACCTTC.

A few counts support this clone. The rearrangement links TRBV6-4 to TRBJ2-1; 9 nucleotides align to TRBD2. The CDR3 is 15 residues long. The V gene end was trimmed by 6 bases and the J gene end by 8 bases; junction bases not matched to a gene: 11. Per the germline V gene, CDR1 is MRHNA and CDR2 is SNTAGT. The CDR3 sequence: CASSPGAGGQDEQFF. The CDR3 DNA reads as TGTGCCAGCAGCCCTGGGGCGGGGGGGCAGGATGAGCAGTTCTTC.

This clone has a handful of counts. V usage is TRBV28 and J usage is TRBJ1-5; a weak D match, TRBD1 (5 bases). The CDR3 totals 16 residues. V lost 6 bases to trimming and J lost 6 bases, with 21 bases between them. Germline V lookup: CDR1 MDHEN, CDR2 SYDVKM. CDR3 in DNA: TGTGCCAGCAGCAACGCAGGGCCGGGGGAAGGTCAGCCCCAGCATTTT. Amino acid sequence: CASSNAGPGEGQPQHF.

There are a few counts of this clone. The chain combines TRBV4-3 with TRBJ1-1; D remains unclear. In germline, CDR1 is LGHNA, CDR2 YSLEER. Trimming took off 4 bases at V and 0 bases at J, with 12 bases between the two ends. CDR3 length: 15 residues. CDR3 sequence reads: CASSPVWALNTEAFF. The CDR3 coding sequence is TGCGCCAGCAGCCCAGTGTGGGCCCTGAACACTGAAGCTTTCTTT.

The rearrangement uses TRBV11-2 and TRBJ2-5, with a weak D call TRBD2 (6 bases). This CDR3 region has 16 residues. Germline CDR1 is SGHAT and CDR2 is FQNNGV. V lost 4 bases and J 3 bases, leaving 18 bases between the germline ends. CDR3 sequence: CASSSTTGTGEETQYF. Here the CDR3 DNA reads TGTGCCAGCAGCTCCACGACCGGGACTGGAGAAGAGACCCAGTACTTC.

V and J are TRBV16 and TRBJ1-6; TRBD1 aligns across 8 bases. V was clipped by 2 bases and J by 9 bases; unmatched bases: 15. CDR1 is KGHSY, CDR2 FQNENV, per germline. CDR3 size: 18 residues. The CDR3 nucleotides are TGTGCCAGCAGCCAACACACTCGGATCGGACAGGGTTCTTCACCCCTCCACTTT. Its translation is CASSQHTRIGQGSSPLHF.

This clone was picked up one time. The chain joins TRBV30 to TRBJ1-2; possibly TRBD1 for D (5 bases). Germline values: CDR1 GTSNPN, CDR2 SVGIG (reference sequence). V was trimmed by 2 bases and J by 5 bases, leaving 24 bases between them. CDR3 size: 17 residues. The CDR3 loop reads CAWSTRDSPTDPYGYTF. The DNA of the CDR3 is TGTGCCTGGAGTACCCGGGACTCGCCAACCGACCCTTATGGCTACACCTTC.

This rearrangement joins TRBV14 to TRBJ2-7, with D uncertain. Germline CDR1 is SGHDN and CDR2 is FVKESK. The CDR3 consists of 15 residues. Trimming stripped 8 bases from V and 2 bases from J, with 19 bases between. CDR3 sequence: CASAFSTTTAYEQYF. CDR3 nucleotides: TGTGCCAGCGCTTTCTCTACCACCACAGCCTACGAGCAGTACTTC.

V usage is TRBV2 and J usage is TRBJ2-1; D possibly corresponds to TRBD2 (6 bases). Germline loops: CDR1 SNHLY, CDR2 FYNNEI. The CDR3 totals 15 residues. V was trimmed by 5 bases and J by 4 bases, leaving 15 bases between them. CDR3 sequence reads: CASSLSRAGYNEQFF. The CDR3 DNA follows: TGTGCCAGCAGTTTGAGTCGGGCGGGGTACAATGAGCAGTTCTTC.